The 8 T cell receptor beta chains below come from one sample, sequenced in a study of OX40 agonist ivuxolimab in advanced cancers. Data came from immunoSEQ multiplex PCR; TCRdb stores just in-frame clones and leaves some out. The sample holds roughly 96,000 clones, approximately 80% seen once. Sequenced material: CD4+ or CD8+ T cells sorted from blood, taken in a trial of the OX40 agonist ivuxolimab. These receptors all stem from an adult with an advanced solid tumor such as melanoma, head and neck, liver or kidney cancer.

The chain joins TRBV7-2 to TRBJ2-7, with 12 bases matching TRBD2. The ends lost 2 bases at V and 4 bases at J; junction bases unmatched: 12. The CDR3 sequence is 18 residues long. Germline CDR1 SGHTA, CDR2 FQGNSA. CDR3 DNA: TGTGCCAGCAGCTTATTGGCTAGCGGGGGGGCCAACCCTTACGAGCAGTACTTC. It specifies CASSLLASGGANPYEQYF.

The J gene is TRBJ2-7, the V gene TRBV4-2, with 7 bases matching TRBD2. CDR1 is LGHNA and CDR2 is YNFKEQ in the germline V gene. V was clipped by 4 bases and J by 5 bases; unmatched bases: 8. This CDR3 is built from 14 residues. The CDR3 loop reads CASSPLGGFHEQYF. CDR3 DNA: TGTGCCAGCAGCCCCCTGGGAGGGTTCCACGAGCAGTACTTC.

This clone was seen a few times. The CDR3 region has the DNA TGTGCCAGCAGCGTATTCGACTATGGCTACACCTTC. It translates to CASSVFDYGYTF. This sequence joins TRBV9 and TRBJ1-2; D unresolved. The CDR3 runs 12 residues. Trimming left V 1 base short and J 3 bases short, with 4 bases between. CDR1 SGDLS and CDR2 YYNGEE come from the germline V gene.

The CDR3 sequence is CASSLGREREQFF. The CDR3 DNA follows: TGTGCCAGCAGCTTGGGGCGGGAGAGGGAGCAGTTCTTC. The gene calls are TRBV5-4 and TRBJ2-1, with 7 positions matching TRBD2. Germline V gene data show CDR1 as SGHNT and CDR2 as YYREEE (reference sequence). There are 13 residues in the CDR3. With V trimmed by 0 bases and J by 10 bases, 4 bases remained unmatched.

This chain links TRBV6-5 with TRBJ1-1; the match to TRBD1 covers 7 bases. V lost 5 bases and J lost 1; bases outside the gene matches: 4. The CDR3 sequence is 14 residues long. Germline values: CDR1 MNHEY, CDR2 SVGAGI. This CDR3 reads CASSGTAKNTEAFF. CDR3 DNA: TGTGCCAGCAGTGGGACAGCTAAGAACACTGAAGCTTTCTTT.

This chain links TRBV9 with TRBJ2-5; D gene uncertain. The DNA end favors TRBJ2-7, so the J call may be wrong. The CDR3 has 12 amino acids. The V gene's germline CDR1 is SGDLS and CDR2 YYNGEE. CDR3 amino acids: CASSGISVEQYF. CDR3 DNA: TGTGCCAGCAGCGGGATCTCGGTCGAGCAGTACTTC.

V gene TRBV4-3 combines with J gene TRBJ2-1; 7 bases match TRBD2. CDR1 is LGHNA, CDR2 YSLEER, per germline. This CDR3 spans 16 amino acids. Trimming at V came to 4 bases and at J to 5 bases, leaving 11 bases not matched to a gene. The CDR3 here is CASSPGRSSGDNEQFF. DNA of the CDR3: TGCGCCAGCAGCCCGGGAAGGTCTAGCGGAGACAATGAGCAGTTCTTC.

The genes are TRBV14 and TRBJ2-3; D tentatively fits TRBD1 or TRBD2 (6 bases each). Germline V gene lookup returns CDR1 SGHDN and CDR2 FVKESK. The CDR3 sequence is 16 residues long. V was cut by 2 bases and J by 4 bases, with 16 bases left in between. CDR3 protein: CASSQLIIGGSDTQYF. CDR3 in DNA: TGTGCCAGCAGCCAATTGATCATAGGGGGGTCAGATACGCAGTATTTT.